This passage covers 4 T cell receptor beta chains from one sample sequenced in a study of T cells after yellow fever vaccination. TCRdb independently ran MiXCR on the 5' RACE reads; one entry per CDR3 protein. This repertoire shows a few hundred thousand distinct CDR3 sequences, 6.8% found once; its top ten account for about 18%. Specimen: PBMCs, collected roughly 45 days after the first yellow fever vaccination. Receptor source: a man in his late teens or twenties who received the YFV17D yellow fever vaccine.

Many counts were recorded for this clonotype. This chain uses TRBV27 with TRBJ2-2, with D perhaps matching TRBD1 (5 bases). This CDR3 region has 12 residues. Trimming left V 5 bases short and J 8 bases short, with 9 bases between. Germline V lookup: CDR1 MNHEY, CDR2 SMNVEV (reference sequence). The CDR3 here is CASSPGIGELFF. The CDR3 bases are TGTGCCAGCAGTCCAGGGATTGGGGAGCTGTTTTTT.

In its sample, this clonotype was seen a few times. The chain recombines TRBV4-2 with TRBJ1-1, with D possibly matching TRBD1 (5 bases). Germline V CDR1 and CDR2: LGHNA, YNFKEQ. V was trimmed by 5 bases and J by 7 bases, leaving 14 bases between them. CDR3 length: 13 residues. The CDR3, as DNA: TGTGCCAGCAGCAGGCTAGGGGCCCTTGAAGCTTTCTTT. Residues: CASSRLGALEAFF.

The chain couples TRBV15 to TRBJ2-7; 8 bases match TRBD1. V dropped 0 bases and J dropped 4; count of bases not matched to a gene: 2. The CDR3 length is 14 residues. The germline gives CDR1 LNHNV, CDR2 YYDKDF (reference sequence). The CDR3 is CATSREDREYEQYF. The CDR3 DNA sequence: TGTGCCACCAGCAGAGAGGACAGGGAGTACGAGCAGTACTTC.

This clonotype was observed a few times. The rearrangement joins TRBV25-1 to TRBJ2-5; 8 positions match TRBD1. This CDR3 region has 14 residues. Germline CDR1 MGHDK, CDR2 SYGVNS. V shed 4 bases and J 3 bases; nucleotides not matched to a gene: 4. The chain's CDR3 is CASSAAGGEETQYF. The CDR3 DNA follows: TGTGCCAGCAGTGCCGCAGGGGGCGAAGAGACCCAGTACTTC.